Following are 10 T cell receptor beta chains from one sample sequenced in a study of blood T cell repertoires in COVID-19. The data were produced by immunoSEQ multiplex PCR, yet TCRdb's version contains in-frame clones alone and is incomplete. The top ten hold roughly 15% of the sample, which has tens of thousands of clones, roughly 84% seen once. Input material: peripheral blood. The source is a man aged 45-60 years with active or convalescent COVID-19.

The rearrangement uses TRBV6-5 and TRBJ1-2; D gene unclear. V lost 7 bases, J lost 7 bases, and 22 bases lay in between. CDR3 size: 15 residues. Germline CDR1 is MNHEY and CDR2 is SVGAGI. Written as DNA, the CDR3 is TGTGCCAGCACTACAAGGCCGCAGGATGCAGGTGGCTACACCTTC. Its protein product is CASTTRPQDAGGYTF.

This clone was recorded a few times. The chain joins TRBV11-2 to TRBJ2-7; 9 positions match TRBD1. With 6 bases clipped from V and 6 bases from J, the junction kept 9 bases outside the gene matches. CDR1 and CDR2 from the germline V gene are SGHAT and FQNNGV. This CDR3 spans 14 amino acids. In nucleotides, the CDR3 is TGTGCCAGCAGATTTAGGACAGGGGCACGCGAGCAGTACTTC. This sequence encodes CASRFRTGAREQYF.

The rearrangement joins TRBV5-6 to TRBJ2-1, with TRBD1 matching over 9 bases. Per germline, CDR1 SGHDT and CDR2 YYEEEE. V dropped 2 bases and J dropped 3; count of bases not matched to a gene: 3. The length of the CDR3 is 15 residues. The CDR3: CASSFRDRDYNEQFF. The CDR3, as DNA: TGTGCCAGCAGCTTCCGGGACAGGGACTACAATGAGCAGTTCTTC.

The sample holds a few counts of this clone. V is TRBV10-1 and J is TRBJ2-7, with TRBD2 identical over 8 bases. The V and J ends lost 1 base and 7 bases, in that order; junction bases with no gene match: 6. This CDR3 has 14 amino acids. Germline CDR1 WNHNN, CDR2 SYGVQD (reference sequence). CDR3 in DNA: TGCGCCAGCAGTGAGTTGGCGGGGGGAGGTGAGCAGTACTTC. This encodes CASSELAGGGEQYF.

The genes are TRBV3-1 (or the pseudogene TRBV3-2) and TRBJ1-2, with a weak D call TRBD1 (5 bases). V lost 2 bases and J 2 bases, leaving 9 bases between the germline ends. The CDR3 is 14 amino acids. Germline V lookup: CDR1 LGHDT, CDR2 YNNKEL (reference sequence). CDR3 DNA sequence: TGTGCCAGCAGCCAACGACAGACAAACTATGGCTACACCTTC. It yields the protein CASSQRQTNYGYTF.

This clone was picked up one time. V gene TRBV10-2 combines with J gene TRBJ2-2; 11 bases fit TRBD2. The junction had 6 bases not matched to a gene; V was cut back by 6 bases and J by 6 bases. The CDR3 totals 15 residues. Germline CDR1 is WSHSY and CDR2 is SAAADI. CDR3: CASRVAGGPSGELFF. CDR3 bases: TGCGCCAGCAGGGTAGCGGGGGGGCCTTCCGGGGAGCTGTTTTTT.

The J gene is TRBJ2-5, the V gene TRBV18; 8 bases fit TRBD1. V trimming: 3 bases; J trimming: 3 bases; junction bases outside the gene matches: 9. The germline V gene has CDR1 KGHSH and CDR2 LQKENI. The length of the CDR3 is 16 residues. The CDR3 bases are TGTGCCAGCTCACCCACTCAGGACAGGGTTGAAGAGACCCAGTACTTC. This codes for CASSPTQDRVEETQYF.

V gene TRBV30 combines with J gene TRBJ1-4; 7 nucleotides line up with TRBD1. V shed 1 base, J shed 8 bases, and the junction held 7 bases outside the gene matches. The CDR3 extends over 14 amino acids. CDR1 is GTSNPN, CDR2 SVGIG, per germline (reference sequence). DNA for the CDR3: TGTGCCTGGAGTGGAGGGGGCGACGGGGAAAAACTGTTTTTT. Its translation: CAWSGGGDGEKLFF.

The V call is TRBV10-1, the J call TRBJ1-1; TRBD1 is a possible D gene (6 bases). Germline lookup yields CDR1 WNHNN and CDR2 SYGVQD (reference sequence). The germline V and J ends were trimmed by 5 bases and 1 base, with 17 bases remaining between them. This CDR3 spans 16 amino acids. DNA of the CDR3: TGCGCCAGCAGTTTGGACAGAGAATGGGGGAACACTGAAGCTTTCTTT. Protein: CASSLDREWGNTEAFF.

J is TRBJ2-1 and V is TRBV5-1; D possibly corresponds to TRBD1 (6 bases). Germline V lookup: CDR1 SGHRS, CDR2 YFSETQ. The CDR3 has 17 amino acids. With 2 bases removed from V and 0 bases from J, the gap between germline ends came to 15 bases. CDR3 amino acids: CASSFPGVTYSYNEQFF. CDR3 nucleotide sequence: TGCGCCAGCAGCTTTCCAGGGGTCACCTACTCCTACAATGAGCAGTTCTTC. The full variable domain, with the rest looked up from reference TRBV5-1 and TRBJ2-1, is KAGVTQTPRYLIKTRGQQVTLSCSPISGHRSVSWYQQTPGQGLQFLFEYFSETQRNKGNFPGRFSGRQFSNSRSEMNVSTLELGDSALYLCASSFPGVTYSYNEQFFGPGTRLTVL.